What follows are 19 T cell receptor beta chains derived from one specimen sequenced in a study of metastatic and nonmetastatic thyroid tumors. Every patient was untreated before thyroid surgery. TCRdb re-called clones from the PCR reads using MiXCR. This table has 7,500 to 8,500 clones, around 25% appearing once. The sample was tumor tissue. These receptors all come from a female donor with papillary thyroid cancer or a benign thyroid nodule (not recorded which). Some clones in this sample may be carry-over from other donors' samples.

CDR3 coding DNA: TGTGCCAGCAATGGGTACGAGCAGTACTTC. Translating gives CASNGYEQYF. The chain uses TRBV6-5 and TRBJ2-7; D ambiguous. From germline, CDR1 is MNHEY and CDR2 SVGAGI. The CDR3 is 10 residues long. V shed 7 bases and J shed 4 bases, with 5 bases lying between them.

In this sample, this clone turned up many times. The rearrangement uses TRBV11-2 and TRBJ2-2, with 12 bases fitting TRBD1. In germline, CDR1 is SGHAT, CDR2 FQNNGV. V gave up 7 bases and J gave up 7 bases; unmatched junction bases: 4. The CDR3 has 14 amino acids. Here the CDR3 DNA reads TGTGCCAGCATTGGGACAGGGGGCGTCGGGGAGCTGTTTTTT. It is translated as CASIGTGGVGELFF.

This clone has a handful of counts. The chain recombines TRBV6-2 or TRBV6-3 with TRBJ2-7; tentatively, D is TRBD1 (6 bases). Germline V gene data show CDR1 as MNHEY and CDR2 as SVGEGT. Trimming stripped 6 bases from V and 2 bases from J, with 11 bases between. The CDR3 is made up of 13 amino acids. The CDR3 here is CASRTDRTYEQYF. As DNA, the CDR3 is TGTGCCAGCAGGACGGACAGAACCTACGAGCAGTACTTC.

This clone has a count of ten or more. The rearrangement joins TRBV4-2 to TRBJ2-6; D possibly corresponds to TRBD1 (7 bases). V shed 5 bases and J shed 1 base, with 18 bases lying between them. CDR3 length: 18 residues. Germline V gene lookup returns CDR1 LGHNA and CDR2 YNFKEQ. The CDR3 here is CASSGGGHSRSGANVLTF. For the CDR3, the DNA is TGTGCCAGCAGCGGAGGGGGCCATTCAAGATCTGGGGCCAACGTCCTGACTTTC.

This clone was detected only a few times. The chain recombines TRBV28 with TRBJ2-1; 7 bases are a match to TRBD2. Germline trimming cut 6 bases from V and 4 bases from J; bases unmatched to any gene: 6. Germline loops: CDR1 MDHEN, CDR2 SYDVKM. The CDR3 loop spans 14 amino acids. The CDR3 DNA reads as TGTGCCAGCAGGGCCGGGACTACTTACAATGAGCAGTTCTTC. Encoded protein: CASRAGTTYNEQFF.

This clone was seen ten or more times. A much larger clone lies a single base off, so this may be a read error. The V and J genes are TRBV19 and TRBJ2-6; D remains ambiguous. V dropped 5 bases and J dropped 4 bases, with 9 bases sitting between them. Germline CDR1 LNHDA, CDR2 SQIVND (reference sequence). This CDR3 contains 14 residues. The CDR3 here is CASSGREGANVLTF. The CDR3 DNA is TGTGCCAGTAGTGGGCGAGAGGGGGCCAACGTCCTGACTTTC.

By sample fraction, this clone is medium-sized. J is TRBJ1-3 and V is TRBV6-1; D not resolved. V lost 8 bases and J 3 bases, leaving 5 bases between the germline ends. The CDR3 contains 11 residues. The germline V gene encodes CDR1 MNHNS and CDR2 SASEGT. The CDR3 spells CASAGGNTIYF. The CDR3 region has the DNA TGTGCCAGCGCCGGTGGAAACACCATATATTTT.

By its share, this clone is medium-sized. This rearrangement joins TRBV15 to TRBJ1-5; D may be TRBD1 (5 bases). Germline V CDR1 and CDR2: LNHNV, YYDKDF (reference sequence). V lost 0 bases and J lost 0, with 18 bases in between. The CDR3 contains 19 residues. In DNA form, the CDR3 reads TGTGCCACCAGCAGAGATACCGGCCTAGGGGTATATAGCAATCAGCCCCAGCATTTT. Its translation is CATSRDTGLGVYSNQPQHF.

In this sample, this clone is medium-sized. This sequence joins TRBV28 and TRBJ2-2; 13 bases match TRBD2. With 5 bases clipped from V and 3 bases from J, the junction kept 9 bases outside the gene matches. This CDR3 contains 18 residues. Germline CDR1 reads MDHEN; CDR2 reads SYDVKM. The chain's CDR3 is CASSVGLAGTWDTGELFF. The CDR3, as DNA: TGTGCCAGCAGTGTGGGACTAGCGGGAACGTGGGACACCGGGGAGCTGTTTTTT. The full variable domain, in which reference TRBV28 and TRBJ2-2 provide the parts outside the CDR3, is DVKVTQSSRYLVKRTGEKVFLECVQDMDHENMFWYRQDPGLGLRLIYFSYDVKMKEKGDIPEGYSVSREKKERFSLILESASTNQTSMYLCASSVGLAGTWDTGELFFGEGSRLTVL.

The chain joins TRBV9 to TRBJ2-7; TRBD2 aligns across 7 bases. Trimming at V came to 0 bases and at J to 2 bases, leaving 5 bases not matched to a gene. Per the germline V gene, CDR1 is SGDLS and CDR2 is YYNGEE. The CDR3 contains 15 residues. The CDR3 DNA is TGTGCCAGCAGCGTAGATCCAGCGGGGACCTACGAGCAGTACTTC. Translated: CASSVDPAGTYEQYF.

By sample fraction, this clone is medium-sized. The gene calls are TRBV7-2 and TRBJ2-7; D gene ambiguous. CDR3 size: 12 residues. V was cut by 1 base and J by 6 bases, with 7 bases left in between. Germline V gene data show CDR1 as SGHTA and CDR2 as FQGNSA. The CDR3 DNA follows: TGTGCCAGCAGCTTAGGACCCCGCGAGCAGTACTTC. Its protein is CASSLGPREQYF.

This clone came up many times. The CDR3 region has the DNA TGTGCCAGCAGCTGGACAGGGAACACTGAAGCTTTCTTT. It yields the protein CASSWTGNTEAFF. The chain employs TRBV11-2 and TRBJ1-1; 7 bases line up with TRBD1. V dropped 4 bases and J dropped 1; count of bases not matched to a gene: 0. This CDR3 region has 13 residues. Germline V CDR1 and CDR2: SGHAT, FQNNGV.

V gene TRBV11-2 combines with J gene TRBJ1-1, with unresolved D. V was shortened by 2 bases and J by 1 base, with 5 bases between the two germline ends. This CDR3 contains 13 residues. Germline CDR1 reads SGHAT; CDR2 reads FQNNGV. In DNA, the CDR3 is TGTGCCAGCAGCTTAAGAGGGAACACTGAAGCTTTCTTT. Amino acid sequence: CASSLRGNTEAFF.

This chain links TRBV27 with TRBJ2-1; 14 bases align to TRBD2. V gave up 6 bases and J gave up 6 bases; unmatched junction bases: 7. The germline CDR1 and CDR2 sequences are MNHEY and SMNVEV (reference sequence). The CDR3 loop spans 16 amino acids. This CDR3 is CASSLRLAGGPNEQFF. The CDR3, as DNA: TGTGCCAGCAGCCTCAGACTAGCGGGAGGGCCCAATGAGCAGTTCTTC.

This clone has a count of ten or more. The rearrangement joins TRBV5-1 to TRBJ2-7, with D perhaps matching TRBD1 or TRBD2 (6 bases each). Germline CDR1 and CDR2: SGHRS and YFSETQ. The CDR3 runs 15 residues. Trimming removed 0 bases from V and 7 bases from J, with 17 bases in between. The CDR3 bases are TGCGCCAGCAGCTTGGCCACTGGGGGGCTCGGGGAGCAGTACTTC. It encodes CASSLATGGLGEQYF.

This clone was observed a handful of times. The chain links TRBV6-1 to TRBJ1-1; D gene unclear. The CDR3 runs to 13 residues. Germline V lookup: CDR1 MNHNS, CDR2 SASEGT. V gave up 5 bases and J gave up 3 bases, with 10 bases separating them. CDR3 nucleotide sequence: TGTGCCAGCAGTAGGGAAAGGTACACTGAAGCTTTCTTT. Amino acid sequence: CASSRERYTEAFF.

In nucleotides, the CDR3 is TGTGCCAGCAGTACCCTATTCGGGAGCGGCTACACCTTC. It specifies CASSTLFGSGYTF. The genes are TRBV6-1 and TRBJ1-2; D is uncertain. The germline gives CDR1 MNHNS, CDR2 SASEGT. The V gene lost 5 bases and the J gene lost 8 bases, with 15 bases spanning the gap. This CDR3 contains 13 residues.

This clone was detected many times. The CDR3 reads CASSPPGITNEKLFF. CDR3 nucleotide sequence: TGTGCCAGCAGCCCACCTGGAATCACTAATGAAAAACTGTTTTTT. The gene calls are TRBV3-1 and TRBJ1-4; D gene unclear. The V and J ends lost 4 bases and 2 bases respectively, with 11 bases between them. CDR3 length: 15 residues. CDR1 and CDR2 from the germline V gene are LGHDT and YNNKEL (reference sequence). Together with reference TRBV3-1 and TRBJ1-4, the CDR3 gives the full variable domain: DTAVSQTPKYLVTQMGNDKSIKCEQNLGHDTMYWYKQDSKKFLKIMFSYNNKELIINETVPNRFSPKSPDKAHLNLHINSLELGDSAVYFCASSPPGITNEKLFFGSGTQLSVL.

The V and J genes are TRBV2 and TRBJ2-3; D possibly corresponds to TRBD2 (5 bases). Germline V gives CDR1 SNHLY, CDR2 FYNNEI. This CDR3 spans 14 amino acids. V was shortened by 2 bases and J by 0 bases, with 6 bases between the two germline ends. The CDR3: CASSERRSTDTQYF. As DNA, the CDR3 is TGTGCCAGCAGTGAAAGGAGGAGCACAGATACGCAGTATTTT.